This T cell receptor (beta chain) was captured in a study of blood T cells in healthy people across ages. The V gene end was trimmed by 0 bases and the J gene end by 4 bases; junction bases not matched to a gene: 9. Germline loops: CDR1 DFQATT, CDR2 SNEGSKA (reference sequence). The CDR3 totals 17 residues. A second roughly 6 to 11 cycle PCR used barcoded and J-beta primers. TCRdb analysed the 5' RACE reads with MiXCR anew, one entry per CDR3 protein. The profile covers just over 1 million distinct CDR3 sequences, with around 45% appearing a single time and 18% taken by the ten largest. The chain employs TRBV20-1 and TRBJ2-2, with TRBD2 matching over 9 bases. Sequencing input: blood. This TCR was sampled from a woman aged 55 to 70 in good health. The CDR3 here is CSARDLLREGSTGELFF. The CDR3, as DNA: TGCAGTGCTAGAGATCTCCTGCGGGAGGGTTCCACCGGGGAGCTGTTTTTT.